This TCR beta chain was documented in a study of blood T cells in healthy people across ages. Notes on this clonotype: Its target is unknown.

Those donating, healthy Caucasian individuals from Russia, were aged about 6 to 95. It was with a sample-barcoded 5' primer and a J-beta primer mix that a second PCR of roughly 7 to 12 cycles was run. Every single cDNA molecule received a tag from a template-switch adaptor with 12 random nucleotides. TCRdb ran MiXCR on the 5' RACE reads and lists one entry per CDR3 protein. This sample yields about 640,000 distinct CDR3 sequences, of which 58% are seen a single time; 30% to 40% belongs to the top ten. Whole-study results and caveats: Aged donors had fewer naive CD4+ cells and lower diversity than long-lived donors. Age brought a roughly linear fall in TCR beta diversity measured per million T cells.

Germline V gene sequence: CDR1 SGHAT, CDR2 FQNNGV. The CDR3 sequence is 13 residues long. The V segment lost 7 bases and the J segment 5 bases; nucleotides outside the gene matches: 4. Source material: blood. This receptor was obtained from a man between 60 and 75 years old in good health. This chain links TRBV11-2 with TRBJ2-3, with TRBD2 identical over 9 bases. The DNA of the CDR3 is TGTGCCAGCAACCAAGCGGGGGGAGATACGCAGTATTTT. Translated, it gives CASNQAGGDTQYF.